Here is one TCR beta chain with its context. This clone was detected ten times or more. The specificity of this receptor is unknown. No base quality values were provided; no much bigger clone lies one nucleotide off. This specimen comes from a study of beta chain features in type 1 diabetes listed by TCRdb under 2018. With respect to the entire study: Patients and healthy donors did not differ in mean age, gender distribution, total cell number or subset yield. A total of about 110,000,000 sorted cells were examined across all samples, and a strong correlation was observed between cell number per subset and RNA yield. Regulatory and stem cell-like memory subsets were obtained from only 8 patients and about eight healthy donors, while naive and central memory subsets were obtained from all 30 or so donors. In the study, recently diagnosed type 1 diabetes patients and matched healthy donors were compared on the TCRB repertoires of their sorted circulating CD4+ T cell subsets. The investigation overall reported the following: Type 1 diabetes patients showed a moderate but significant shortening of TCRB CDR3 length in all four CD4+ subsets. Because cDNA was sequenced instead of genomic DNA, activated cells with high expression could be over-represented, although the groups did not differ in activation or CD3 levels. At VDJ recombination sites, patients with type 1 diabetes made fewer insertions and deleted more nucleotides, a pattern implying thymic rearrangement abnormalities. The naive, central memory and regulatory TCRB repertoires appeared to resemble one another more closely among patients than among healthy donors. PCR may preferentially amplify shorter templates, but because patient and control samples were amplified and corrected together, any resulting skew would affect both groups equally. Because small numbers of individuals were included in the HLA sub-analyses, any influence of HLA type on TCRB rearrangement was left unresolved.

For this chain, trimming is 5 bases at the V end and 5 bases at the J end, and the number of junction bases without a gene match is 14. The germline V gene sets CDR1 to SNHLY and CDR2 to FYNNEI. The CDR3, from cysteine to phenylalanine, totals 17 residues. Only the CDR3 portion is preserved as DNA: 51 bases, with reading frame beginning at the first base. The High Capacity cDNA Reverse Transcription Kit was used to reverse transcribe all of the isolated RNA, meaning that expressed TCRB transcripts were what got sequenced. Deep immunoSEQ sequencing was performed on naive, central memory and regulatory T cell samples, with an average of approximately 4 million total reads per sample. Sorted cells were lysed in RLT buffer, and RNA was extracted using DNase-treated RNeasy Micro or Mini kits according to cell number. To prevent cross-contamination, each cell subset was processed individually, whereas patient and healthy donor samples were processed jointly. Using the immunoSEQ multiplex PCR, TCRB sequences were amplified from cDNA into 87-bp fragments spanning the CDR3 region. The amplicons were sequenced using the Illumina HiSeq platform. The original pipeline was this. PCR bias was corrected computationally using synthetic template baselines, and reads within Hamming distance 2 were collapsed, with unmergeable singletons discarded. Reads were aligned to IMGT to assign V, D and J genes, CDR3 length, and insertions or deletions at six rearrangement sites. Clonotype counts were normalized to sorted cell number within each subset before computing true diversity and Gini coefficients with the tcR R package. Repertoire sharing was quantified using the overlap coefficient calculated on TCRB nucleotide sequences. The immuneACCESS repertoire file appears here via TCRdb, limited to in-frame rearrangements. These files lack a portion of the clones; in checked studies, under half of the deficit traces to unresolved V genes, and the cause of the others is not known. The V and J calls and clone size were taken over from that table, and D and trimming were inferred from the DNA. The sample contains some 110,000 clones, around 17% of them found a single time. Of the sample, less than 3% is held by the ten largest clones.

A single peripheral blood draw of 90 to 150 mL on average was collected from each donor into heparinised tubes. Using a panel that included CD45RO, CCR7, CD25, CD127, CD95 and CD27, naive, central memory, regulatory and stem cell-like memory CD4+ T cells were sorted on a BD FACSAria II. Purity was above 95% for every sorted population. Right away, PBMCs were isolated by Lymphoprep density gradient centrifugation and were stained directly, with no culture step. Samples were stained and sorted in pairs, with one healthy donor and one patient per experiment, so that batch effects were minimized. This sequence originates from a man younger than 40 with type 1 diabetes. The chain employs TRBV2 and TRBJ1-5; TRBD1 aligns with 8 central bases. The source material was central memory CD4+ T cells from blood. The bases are TGTGCCAGCAGTAAAGGGTACAGGGGGTTCGTTTATCAGCCCCAGCATTTT. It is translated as CASSKGYRGFVYQPQHF.